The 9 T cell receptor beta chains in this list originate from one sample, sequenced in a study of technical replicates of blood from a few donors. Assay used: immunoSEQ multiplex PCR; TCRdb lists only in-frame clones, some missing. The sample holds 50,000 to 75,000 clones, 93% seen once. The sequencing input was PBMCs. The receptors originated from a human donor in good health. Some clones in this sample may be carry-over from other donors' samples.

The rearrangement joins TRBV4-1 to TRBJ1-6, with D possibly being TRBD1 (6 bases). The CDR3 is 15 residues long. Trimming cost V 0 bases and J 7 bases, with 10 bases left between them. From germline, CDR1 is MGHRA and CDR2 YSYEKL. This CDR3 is CASSQDRGGNSPLHF. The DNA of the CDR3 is TGCGCCAGCAGCCAAGACAGGGGTGGAAATTCACCCCTCCACTTT.

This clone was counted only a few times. The CDR3 is CASSPYLATHYEQYF. CDR3 in DNA: TGTGCCAGTAGTCCCTACCTAGCGACGCACTACGAGCAGTACTTC. The chain employs TRBV19 and TRBJ2-7; tentative D call: TRBD2 (6 bases). Trimming pared 5 bases from V and 3 bases from J, leaving 17 bases between. There are 15 residues in the CDR3. The germline V gene has CDR1 LNHDA and CDR2 SQIVND (reference sequence).

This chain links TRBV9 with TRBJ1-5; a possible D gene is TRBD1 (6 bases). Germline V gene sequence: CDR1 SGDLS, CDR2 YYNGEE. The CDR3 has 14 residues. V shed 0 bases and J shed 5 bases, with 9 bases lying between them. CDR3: CASSVDTGHQPQHF. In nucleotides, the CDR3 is TGTGCCAGCAGCGTAGACACAGGGCATCAGCCCCAGCATTTT.

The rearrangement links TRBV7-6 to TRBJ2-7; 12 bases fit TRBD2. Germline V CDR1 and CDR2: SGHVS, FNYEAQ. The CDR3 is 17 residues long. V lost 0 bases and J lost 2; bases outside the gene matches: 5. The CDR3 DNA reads TGTGCCAGCAGCTTAGCCACTAGCGGGGGGACCACCTACGAGCAGTACTTC. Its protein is CASSLATSGGTTYEQYF.

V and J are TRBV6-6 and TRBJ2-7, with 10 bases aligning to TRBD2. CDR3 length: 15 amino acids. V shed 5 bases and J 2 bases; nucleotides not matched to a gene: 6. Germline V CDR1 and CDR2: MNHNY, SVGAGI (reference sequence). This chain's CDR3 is CASSLAGATPYEQYF. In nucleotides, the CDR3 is TGTGCCAGCAGTCTAGCGGGAGCCACCCCCTACGAGCAGTACTTC.

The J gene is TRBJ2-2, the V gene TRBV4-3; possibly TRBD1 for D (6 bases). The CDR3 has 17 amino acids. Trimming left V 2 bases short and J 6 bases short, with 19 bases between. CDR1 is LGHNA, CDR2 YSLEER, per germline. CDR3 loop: CASSQTFAGDIAGELFF. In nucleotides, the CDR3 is TGCGCCAGCAGCCAAACATTCGCAGGGGATATCGCCGGGGAGCTGTTTTTT.

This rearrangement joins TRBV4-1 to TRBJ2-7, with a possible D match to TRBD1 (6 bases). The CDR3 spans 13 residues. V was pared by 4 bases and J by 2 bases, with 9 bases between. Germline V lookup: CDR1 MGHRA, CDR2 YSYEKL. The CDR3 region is CASSRDTTYEQYF. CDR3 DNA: TGCGCCAGCAGCCGGGACACCACCTACGAGCAGTACTTC.

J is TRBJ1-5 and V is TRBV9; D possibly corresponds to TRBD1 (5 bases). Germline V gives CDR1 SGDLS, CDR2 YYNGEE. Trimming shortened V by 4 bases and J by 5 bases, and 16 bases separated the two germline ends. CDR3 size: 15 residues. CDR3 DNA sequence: TGTGCCAGCAGCATAACCGGGACTCCAGATCAGCCCCAGCATTTT. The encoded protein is CASSITGTPDQPQHF.

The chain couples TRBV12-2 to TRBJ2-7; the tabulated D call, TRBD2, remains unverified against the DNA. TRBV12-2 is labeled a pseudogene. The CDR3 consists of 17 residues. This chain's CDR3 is CASRLEKRESAQREQYF. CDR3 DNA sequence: TGTGCAAGTCGCTTAGAGAAACGGGAGTCCGCACAGCGGGAGCAGTACTTC.